Listed below are T cell receptor beta chains from one sample, sequenced in a study of neoadjuvant anti-PD-1 for oral cavity cancer. Here immunoSEQ multiplex PCR was the method, and the copy in TCRdb shows in-frame clones only, minus some. The data hold over 20,000 clones, with over 20% observed a single time. The sequenced sample was tumor tissue, obtained after nivolumab (anti-PD-1) treatment. The receptors derive from a person aged 40 to 85 with oral cavity squamous cell carcinoma. CDR3s include the opening cysteine and the closing phenylalanine or tryptophan. A D gene is named only where the DNA matches it firmly. For some rows the clone size is stated as once, few or many, or as a class when expanded; others skip it.

TGCGCCAGCAGCTTGGAGGGACTAGCGACTCCGTACTTC	CASSLEGLATPYF	TRBV5-1	TRBJ2-5	NA	TRBD2
TGTGCCAGTAGTTGGGGTTCAGGGGGGCCCAACGAGCAGTACTTC	CASSWGSGGPNEQYF	TRBV19	TRBJ2-7	NA	NA
TGCGCCAGCAGAAACAGGGGTTACTATGGCTACACCTTC	CASRNRGYYGYTF	TRBV10-1	TRBJ1-2	NA	TRBD1
TGTGCCAGCAGAGGGACAGGGCTCGGGGAGCTGTTTTTT	CASRGTGLGELFF	TRBV11-2	TRBJ2-2	many	TRBD1
TGTGCCAGCAGCTCCCTGAGAGGCACCTCCTACAATGAGCAGTTCTTC	CASSSLRGTSYNEQFF	TRBV11-2	TRBJ2-1	few	NA
TGTGCCAGCAGCCAAGATGCGCAGGGACTCGTAAGTCAGCACTATGGCTACACCTTC	CASSQDAQGLVSQHYGYTF	TRBV4-2	TRBJ1-2	many	NA
TGTGCCAGCAGCGAGACGGGCGGGGACGGGGAGCTGTTTTTT	CASSETGGDGELFF	TRBV9	TRBJ2-2	many	NA
TGTGCCAGCAGCCCACAACTTAGGGCTAGCGGATATACTACGCAGTATTTT	CASSPQLRASGYTTQYF	TRBV5-4	TRBJ2-3	NA	TRBD2
TGTGCCAGCACTCCGATTCCGATTACTCGTGGCTACACCTTC	CASTPIPITRGYTF	TRBV28	TRBJ1-2	many	NA
TGTGCCAGCAGCCGGGACAGCACCTACGAGCAGTACTTC	CASSRDSTYEQYF	TRBV6-1	TRBJ2-7	NA	TRBD1
TGTGCCTGGAGTGACCTGGGGTTAAGTACAGATACGCAGTATTTT	CAWSDLGLSTDTQYF	TRBV30	TRBJ2-3	many	NA
TGTGCCAGCAGGTGGGGCTTAATCGAGACTGAAGCTTTCTTT	CASRWGLIETEAFF	TRBV11-2	TRBJ1-1	NA	NA
TGTGCCAGTAGTAGGGGTTCGGGGTTTGAAGCTTTCTTT	CASSRGSGFEAFF	TRBV19	TRBJ1-1	few	NA
TGTGCCAGCAGTTTAAACCCCAGGGAAAGGGGCTACACCTTC	CASSLNPRERGYTF	TRBV27	TRBJ1-2	many	NA
TGTGCCAGCGCAAGTCCGGAGAACACTGAAGCTTTCTTT	CASASPENTEAFF	TRBV7-9	TRBJ1-1	NA	NA
TGTGCCAGCAGTATCTCTAGCGGGGAAGAGACCCAGTACTTC	CASSISSGEETQYF	TRBV6-5	TRBJ2-5	few	TRBD2
TGTGCCAGCACCCCTGGTGCGGGGGCGGGGGAGACCCAGTACTTC	CASTPGAGAGETQYF	TRBV28	TRBJ2-5	NA	NA
TGCGCCAGCAGCCCGGGAGGTGGGGCCTATGGCTACACCTTC	CASSPGGGAYGYTF	TRBV5-1	TRBJ1-2	few	NA
TGTGCCAGCACCACATCGGGTTGGGAGCAGTACTTC	CASTTSGWEQYF	TRBV28	TRBJ2-7	NA	NA
TGTGCCAGCAGCCAAGATCTAACAGGGAACTACGAGCAGTACTTC	CASSQDLTGNYEQYF	TRBV4-2	TRBJ2-7	few	NA
TGTGCCAGTAGAGGAGGTCGCTACGAGCAGTACTTC	CASRGGRYEQYF	TRBV19	TRBJ2-7	NA	NA
TGTGCCAGCAGTTTAGCCGGGCCCCCCACTGAAGCTTTCTTT	CASSLAGPPTEAFF	TRBV27	TRBJ1-1	many	NA
TGTGCCAGCAGTTTCCTGACCTATAAGCAACTAGCGCCTAGCGGGACCTACAATGAGCAGTTCTTC	CASSFLTYKQLAPSGTYNEQFF	TRBV27	TRBJ2-1	NA	TRBD2
TGCAGCGTCGGGGGGGGTCGCGACACCGGGGAGCTGTTTTTT	CSVGGGRDTGELFF	TRBV29-1	TRBJ2-2	NA	TRBD2
TGTGCCAGCAGCTCCCGGGGTAGCAATCAGCCCCAGCATTTT	CASSSRGSNQPQHF	TRBV5-4	TRBJ1-5	NA	NA
TGTGCCAGCAGCTCAGGACCGGGACAGGGGCAAGAGTATGGCTACACCTTC	CASSSGPGQGQEYGYTF	TRBV7-2	TRBJ1-2	few	TRBD1
TGCAGTGCTAGAGATCCTCCGGAAGCTTTCTTT	CSARDPPEAFF	TRBV20-1	TRBJ1-1	few	NA
TGTGCCTGGAGTGTATTGGGGGGGCTTGGCACTGAAGCTTTCTTT	CAWSVLGGLGTEAFF	TRBV30	TRBJ1-1	NA	NA
TGTGCCAGCAGCACCTACTACGAGGGTAGAACTCGCGAGCAGTACTTC	CASSTYYEGRTREQYF	TRBV5-6	TRBJ2-7	NA	NA
TGTGCCAGCAGTTACTCGGCCAGGGCAAACACTGAAGCTTTCTTT	CASSYSARANTEAFF	TRBV6-5	TRBJ1-1	many	NA
TGTGCCAGCAGCTTGGACGGGGCTACAGATACGCAGTATTTT	CASSLDGATDTQYF	TRBV5-6	TRBJ2-3	few	NA
TGCGCCAGCAGCCCAAGTGAGGGCCGCGGGAATGAGCAGTTCTTC	CASSPSEGRGNEQFF	TRBV5-1	TRBJ2-1	NA	NA
TGTGCCAGCAGTCCCGTGACAGGGGAAGGTTCCACTGAAGCTTTCTTT	CASSPVTGEGSTEAFF	TRBV28	TRBJ1-1	few	TRBD1
TGTGCCAGCAGCTTAGACCTACAGGGTGGGCCCCAGCATTTT	CASSLDLQGGPQHF	TRBV11-2	TRBJ1-5	NA	NA
TGTGCCAGCAGGGGACTAGCGGACACCGGGGAGCTGTTTTTT	CASRGLADTGELFF	TRBV9	TRBJ2-2	few	TRBD2
TGCGCCAGCAGCTTGGGCAATATGGGGTTGCTGAACACTGAAGCTTTCTTT	CASSLGNMGLLNTEAFF	TRBV5-1	TRBJ1-1	few	NA
TGTGCCAGCAGTACCCGCCAGGGGTTAGGTGGCTACACCTTC	CASSTRQGLGGYTF	TRBV6-5	TRBJ1-2	NA	NA
TGTGCCAGCAGAAGCGTTCAAGAGACCCAGTACTTC	CASRSVQETQYF	TRBV27	TRBJ2-5	few	NA
TGTGCCAGCTCACCGAAGGGCCCTGAAGCTTTCTTT	CASSPKGPEAFF	TRBV18	TRBJ1-1	NA	NA
TGCGCCAGCAGCTCCGGGGACAGGGGCTCCTACGAGCAGTACTTC	CASSSGDRGSYEQYF	TRBV4-1	TRBJ2-7	few	TRBD1
TGTGCCAGCTCACCACTGGGACAGAGAGGTAGCACTGAAGCTTTCTTT	CASSPLGQRGSTEAFF	TRBV18	TRBJ1-1	many	TRBD1
TGTGCCAGCAGGACACGGGACTACCCCACAGATACGCAGTATTTT	CASRTRDYPTDTQYF	TRBV9	TRBJ2-3	few	TRBD2